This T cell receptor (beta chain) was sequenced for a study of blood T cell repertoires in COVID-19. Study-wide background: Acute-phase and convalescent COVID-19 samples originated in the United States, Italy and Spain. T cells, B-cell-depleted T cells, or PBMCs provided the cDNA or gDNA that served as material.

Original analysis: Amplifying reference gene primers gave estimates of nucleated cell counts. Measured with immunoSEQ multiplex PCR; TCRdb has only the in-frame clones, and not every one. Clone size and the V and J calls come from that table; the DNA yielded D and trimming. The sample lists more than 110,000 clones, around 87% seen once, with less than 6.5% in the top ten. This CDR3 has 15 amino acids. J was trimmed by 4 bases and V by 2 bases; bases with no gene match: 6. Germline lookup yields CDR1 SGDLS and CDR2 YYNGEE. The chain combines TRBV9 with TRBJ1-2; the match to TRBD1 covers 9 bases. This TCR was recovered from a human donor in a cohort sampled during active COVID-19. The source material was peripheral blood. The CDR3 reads CASSVTGTGTYGYTF. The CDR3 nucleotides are TGTGCCAGCAGCGTCACCGGGACAGGGACCTATGGCTACACCTTC.